This paragraph covers one TCR beta chain sequence. The entry originates in a study of blood T cell repertoires in COVID-19. Overall study: Cohort 3 recovery required two negative PCRs, clearance, or symptom resolution.

Original handling: Using reference gene primer amplification, nucleated cell counts were estimated. Clones were sequenced by immunoSEQ multiplex PCR, and TCRdb holds only the in-frame ones, with some missing. V, J and clone size are those of that table, while D and trimming were read from the DNA. The top ten clones hold 3% to 4% of a sample with over 110,000 clones, roughly 84% of them seen once. Participant-reported clinical history was the basis for cohort assignment. Sequenced material: PBMCs or T cells enriched from blood (not recorded which). This clonotype was obtained from a man aged 45-60 years in a cohort exposed to, infected with or recovered from COVID-19 (not recorded which).

DNA for the CDR3: TGTGCCATCAGATCGGGACAGGGGGACTCTGGGGCCAACGTCCTGACTTTC. It specifies CAIRSGQGDSGANVLTF. The chain has TRBV10-3 and TRBJ2-6, with TRBD1 identical over 11 bases. CDR3 size: 17 residues. Losses at the gene ends were 6 bases for V and 0 bases for J; bases not matched to a gene: 4. CDR1 and CDR2 from the germline V gene are ENHRY and SYGVKD.